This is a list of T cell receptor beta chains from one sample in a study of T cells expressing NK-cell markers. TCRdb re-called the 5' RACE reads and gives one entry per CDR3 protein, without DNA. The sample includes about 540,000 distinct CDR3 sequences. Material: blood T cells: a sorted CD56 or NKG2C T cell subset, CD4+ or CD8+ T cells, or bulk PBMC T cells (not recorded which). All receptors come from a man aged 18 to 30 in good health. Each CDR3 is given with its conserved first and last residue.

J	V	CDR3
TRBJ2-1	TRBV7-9	CASSLPTTSGRAFEQFF
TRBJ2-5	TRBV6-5	CASSYAGGSETQYF
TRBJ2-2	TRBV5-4	CASSFQSGPGELFF
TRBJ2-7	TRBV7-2	CASRKTSLYEQYF
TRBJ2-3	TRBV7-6	CASSSDYNTDTQYF
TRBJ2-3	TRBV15	CATSYLLGPNTDTQYF
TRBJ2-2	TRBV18	CASSPDGTSTGELFF
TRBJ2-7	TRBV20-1	CSARPRGLYEQYF
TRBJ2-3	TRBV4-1	CASSPQRTVQRTDTQYF
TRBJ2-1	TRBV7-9	CASGASGSNEQFF
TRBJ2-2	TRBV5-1	CASSLVWGANTGELFF
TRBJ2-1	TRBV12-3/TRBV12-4	CASSPGLVTSYNEQFF
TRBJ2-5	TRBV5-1	CASRLEQVETQYF
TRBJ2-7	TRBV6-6	CASSPQISAGQYF
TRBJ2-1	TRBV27	CASSLPGGEQFF
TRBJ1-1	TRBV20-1	CSATPQLGRDRELEAFF
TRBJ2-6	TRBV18	CASSLPGQALSGANVLTF
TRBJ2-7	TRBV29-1	CSVTTGGTYEQYF
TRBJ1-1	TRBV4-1	CASSQAGAGGVSGTEAFF
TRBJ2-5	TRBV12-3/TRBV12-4	CASSLKAGVYNQETQYF
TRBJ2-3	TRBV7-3	CASSLKKRERTDTQYF
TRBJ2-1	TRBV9	CASSAYRTSGRSGNEQFF
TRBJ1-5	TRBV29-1	CSVAGEEQPQHF
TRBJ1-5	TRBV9	CASSPGTGASNQPQHF
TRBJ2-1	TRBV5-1	CASSGAVTYNEQFF
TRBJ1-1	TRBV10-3	CAISEIERTEAFF
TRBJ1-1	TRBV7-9	CASSLAKNTEAFF
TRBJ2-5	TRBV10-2	CASTGGTGQETQYF
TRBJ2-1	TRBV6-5	CASSTPGTQVFF
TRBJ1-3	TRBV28	CASSTVGNTIYF
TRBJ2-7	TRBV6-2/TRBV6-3	CASSSRDYEQYF
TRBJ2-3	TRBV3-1	CASSQGRADTQYF
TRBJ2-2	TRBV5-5	CASGITNTGELFF
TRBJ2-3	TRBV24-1	CATSDLAGTSTDTQYF
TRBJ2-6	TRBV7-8	CASSLVVGANVLTF
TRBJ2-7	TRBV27	CASSLRGKAYF
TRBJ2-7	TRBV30	CAWSGVVGWQYF
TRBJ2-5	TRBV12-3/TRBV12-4	CASSREGASGRARETQYF
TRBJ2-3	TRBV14	CASSQDGWVTDTQYF
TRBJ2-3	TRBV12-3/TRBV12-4	CASSPLSSASTDTQYF
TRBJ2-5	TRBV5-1	CASGLGLAVSGETQYF
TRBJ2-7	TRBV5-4	CASSVTGGGEQYF
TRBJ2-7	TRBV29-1	CSVGTPYEQYF
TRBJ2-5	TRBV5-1	CASSLGTAQETQYF
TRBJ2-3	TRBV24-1	CATSASLATTDTQYF
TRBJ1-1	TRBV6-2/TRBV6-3	CASNWQMNTEAFF
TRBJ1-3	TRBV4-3	CASSQDRTSSGNTIYF
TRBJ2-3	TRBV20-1	CSARVRLVLTDTQYF
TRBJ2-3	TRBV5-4	CASSLASGVTSGTQYF
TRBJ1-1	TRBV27	CASRRRQGEAFF
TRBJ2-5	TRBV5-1	CASMISGRDQETQYF
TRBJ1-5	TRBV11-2	CASSLDTSYQPQHF
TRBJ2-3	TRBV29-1	CSVAGSSGYTDTQYF
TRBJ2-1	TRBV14	CASSQEIRGLHVF
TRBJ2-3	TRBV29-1	CSVVLMNRGRDTQYF
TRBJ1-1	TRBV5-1	CASSLWTGEGTEAFF
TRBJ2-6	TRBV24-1	CATSGTGGSGANVLTF
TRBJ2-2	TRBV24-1	CATSPSGTGTGELFF
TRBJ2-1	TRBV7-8	CASRLRWSGFDEQFF
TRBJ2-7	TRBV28	CASSLSPVGVYEQYF